This T cell receptor (beta chain) was recovered during a study of blood T cell repertoires in COVID-19. Clones were read by immunoSEQ multiplex PCR, and TCRdb kept only the in-frame ones, dropping some. This sample yields around 270,000 clones, of which 88% are seen a single time; 3.1% belongs to the top ten. V lost 5 bases and J 6 bases, leaving 22 bases between the germline ends. The CDR3 is made up of 17 amino acids. CDR1 and CDR2 (germline): SGHVS, FQNEAQ. This chain links TRBV7-8 with TRBJ2-2, with D possibly TRBD2 on 5 matching bases. Sequenced sample: PBMCs or T cells enriched from blood (not recorded which). The source is a woman in her thirties or forties who had been exposed to COVID-19. The CDR3 is CASSPLRVSVISGELFF. CDR3 bases: TGTGCCAGCAGCCCGCTCCGGGTTAGCGTGATTTCCGGGGAGCTGTTTTTT.